This T cell receptor (beta chain) was recorded in a study of T-cell reconstitution after alpha-beta-depleted transplantation in children. The CDR3 totals 16 residues. Germline V CDR1 and CDR2: SQVTM, ANQGSEA. The V end lost 4 bases, the J end lost 1 base, and 19 bases lay between the germline ends. Researchers prepared the TCRbeta library using unique molecular identifiers, the study reports. MiXCR, run by TCRdb on the PCR reads, gives a single entry per CDR3 protein. The sample contains about 490,000 distinct CDR3 sequences, roughly a tenth of which appear only once. This clonotype was seen many times. Its antigen remains unidentified. Broader study findings: It was surviving recipient T cells and thymic progenitors that gave some patients high TCRbeta diversity at day 60.

This sequence originates from a child under 10 years old with inherited bone marrow failure, due to receive a stem cell transplant. The material was PBMCs, obtained before TCRalphabeta/CD19-depleted stem cell transplant. The rearrangement uses TRBV29-1 and TRBJ1-2; D ambiguous. CDR3 nucleotide sequence: TGCAGCGTTGCCCTTGGTACAGTCGCCTTTAACTATGGCTACACCTTC. Translated, it gives CSVALGTVAFNYGYTF.